The rows below give T cell receptor beta chains drawn from one sample of a study of blood T cells in healthy people across ages. TCRdb redid the calling of the 5' RACE reads with MiXCR, one entry per CDR3 protein. Among 700,000 to 1,000,000 distinct CDR3 sequences listed, roughly 44% were seen once. Sequencing used blood. These receptors were taken from a man in his fifties or sixties in good health. Both conserved end residues are part of each CDR3. A D gene is named only where the DNA matches it firmly. Size values are once, few and many counts, or a class for expanded clones, and some rows have none.

TRBJ2-3 NA TRBV27 NA TGTGCCAGCAGTAAGGGGGGATATACGCAGTATTTT CASSKGGYTQYF
TRBJ1-2 NA TRBV12-3/TRBV12-4 NA TGTGCCAGCAGTGCCAGGGGAAATCGAAGGTATGGCTACACCTTC CASSARGNRRYGYTF
TRBJ2-1 NA TRBV20-1 NA TGCAGTGCTAGAATCGGTACAGGAAGGTACAATGAGCAGTTCTTC CSARIGTGRYNEQFF
TRBJ2-7 few TRBV20-1 NA TGCAGTGCGGAGAAACAGGGTATGGGGGAGCAGTACTTC CSAEKQGMGEQYF
TRBJ1-1 NA TRBV11-2 NA TGTGCCAGCAGCCCGGGACTTGCGAACACTGAAGCTTTCTTT CASSPGLANTEAFF
TRBJ2-3 NA TRBV11-2 NA TGTGCCAGCACCCCCGGACTGGGCAGTAACACAGATACGCAGTATTTT CASTPGLGSNTDTQYF
TRBJ2-3 few TRBV7-2 TRBD2 TGTGCCAGCAGTCAACTAGCGGGGGGGGGCACAGATACGCAGTATTTT CASSQLAGGGTDTQYF
TRBJ2-5 NA TRBV29-1 NA TGCAGCGTTCTCCCGGCAGGGTTGGAGACCCAGTACTTC CSVLPAGLETQYF
TRBJ2-7 NA TRBV6-5 NA TGTGCCAGCAGTTACTCGACGGGGAGCCAGGGGAAGGCCCTTTACTACGAGCAGTACTTC CASSYSTGSQGKALYYEQYF
TRBJ1-1 NA TRBV4-1 NA TGCGCCAGCAGCCAAGGACAGTGGTCGAACACTGAAGCTTTCTTT CASSQGQWSNTEAFF
TRBJ2-5 NA TRBV6-2/TRBV6-3 NA TGTGCCAGCAGGCTTCTAGCGCGAAACCAAGAGACCCAGTACTTC CASRLLARNQETQYF
TRBJ2-5 few TRBV7-7 TRBD1 TGTGCTAGCAGCGCGGAAGGGACAGGAAATTCAGAGACCCAGTACTTC CASSAEGTGNSETQYF
TRBJ1-2 few TRBV20-1 NA TGCAGTGGGCTAACAGCTCGGGGGGGCTATGGCTACACCTTC CSGLTARGGYGYTF
TRBJ2-3 NA TRBV7-8 NA TGTGCCAGCGGTTGGGGGGCAGATACGCAGTATTTT CASGWGADTQYF
TRBJ2-7 NA TRBV4-3 NA TGCGCCAGCAGCCAAGACAGTAGAAACTACGAGCAGTACTTC CASSQDSRNYEQYF
TRBJ2-5 NA TRBV7-9 TRBD1 TGTGCCAGCAGCGCCACAGGGGAACAAGAGACCCAGTACTTC CASSATGEQETQYF
TRBJ2-7 NA TRBV7-2 TRBD2 TGTGCCGGCAGCGAGGCTAGCGGGGGGGGTCGCAATGAGCAGTACTTC CAGSEASGGGRNEQYF
TRBJ2-1 NA TRBV4-1 TRBD2 TGCGCCAGCAGCCAAGTGGGGCTAGCGGGGGGAGGGGGACTCAATGAGCAGTTCTTC CASSQVGLAGGGGLNEQFF
TRBJ2-2 NA TRBV20-1 NA TGCAGTGCTCGCCCTAACGGGGTACAATGGGGGGAGCTGTTTTTT CSARPNGVQWGELFF
TRBJ1-1 few TRBV10-2 NA TGCGCCAGCCGTCTGGCGATGAACACTGAAGCTTTCTTT CASRLAMNTEAFF
TRBJ1-5 NA TRBV10-3 NA TGTGCCATCAGCGAGTCGACCAATCAGCCCCAGCATTTT CAISESTNQPQHF
TRBJ2-7 NA TRBV24-1 NA TGTGCCACCAGTGACAAACAGGGAGTGCAGTACTTC CATSDKQGVQYF
TRBJ2-7 NA TRBV2 NA TGTGCCAGCACGGACGGCCCTCCCTCCGAGCAGTACTTC CASTDGPPSEQYF
TRBJ2-5 many TRBV12-3/TRBV12-4 TRBD1 TGTGCCAGCTGGACAGGGGATGGAGAGACCCAGTACTTC CASWTGDGETQYF
TRBJ2-7 NA TRBV10-3 NA TGTGCCACAGGGACAAGGATCGAGCAGTACTTC CATGTRIEQYF
TRBJ2-1 NA TRBV6-2/TRBV6-3 NA TGTGCCAGCAGCCTATCAGGGACTGCGCGGATCCAGTTCTTC CASSLSGTARIQFF
TRBJ2-4 many TRBV6-2/TRBV6-3 NA TGTGCCAGCAGTTACGAGACTTACATTCAGTACTTC CASSYETYIQYF
TRBJ1-2 NA TRBV7-8 TRBD1 TGTGCCAGCAGCTTACGGGAAGGACAGGGGGTTCGGGGCTACACCTTC CASSLREGQGVRGYTF
TRBJ2-1 few TRBV29-1 TRBD2 TGCAGCGGGGAGCGGGGGACTTACAATGAGCAGTTCTTC CSGERGTYNEQFF
TRBJ2-7 few TRBV12-3/TRBV12-4 NA TGTGCCAGCAGTTCGTTCCGGACCTACGAGCAGTACTTC CASSSFRTYEQYF
TRBJ1-2 NA TRBV4-3 NA TGCGTCAGCAGCCAAGGCGAACAGGCGACGGTCACTAACTATGGCTACACCTTC CVSSQGEQATVTNYGYTF
TRBJ1-5 NA TRBV4-1 NA TGCGCCAGCAGCCAAGCTTGGGGGAATCAGCCCCAGCATTTT CASSQAWGNQPQHF
TRBJ2-3 few TRBV29-1 TRBD2 TGCAGCGTTGTGAGCCTAGCGGGGATCGCAGATACGCAGTATTTT CSVVSLAGIADTQYF
TRBJ2-7 few TRBV7-2 NA TGTGCCAGCAGCCCGGACTCGGGAGCAAGCTCCTACGAGCAGTACTTC CASSPDSGASSYEQYF
TRBJ2-7 NA TRBV10-3 NA TGTGCCATCAGTGAGTCGAGCAGGGTGGCCTACGAGCAGTACTTC CAISESSRVAYEQYF
TRBJ2-7 NA TRBV5-1 TRBD1 TGCGCCAGCAGCCTGACAGGGGGCGCAGGTCCTGGCGAGCAGTACTTC CASSLTGGAGPGEQYF